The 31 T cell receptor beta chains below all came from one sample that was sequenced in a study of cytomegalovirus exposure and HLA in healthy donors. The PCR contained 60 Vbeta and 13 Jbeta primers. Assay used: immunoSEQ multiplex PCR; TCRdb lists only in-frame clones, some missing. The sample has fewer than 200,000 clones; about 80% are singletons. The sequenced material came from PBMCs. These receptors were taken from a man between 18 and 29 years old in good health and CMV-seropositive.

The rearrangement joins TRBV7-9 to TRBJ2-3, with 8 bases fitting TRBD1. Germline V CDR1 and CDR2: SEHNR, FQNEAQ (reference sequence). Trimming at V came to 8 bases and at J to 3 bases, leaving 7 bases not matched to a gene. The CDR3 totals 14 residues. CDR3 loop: CASVRDRKTDTQYF. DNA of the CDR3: TGTGCCAGCGTGCGGGACAGGAAAACAGATACGCAGTATTTT.

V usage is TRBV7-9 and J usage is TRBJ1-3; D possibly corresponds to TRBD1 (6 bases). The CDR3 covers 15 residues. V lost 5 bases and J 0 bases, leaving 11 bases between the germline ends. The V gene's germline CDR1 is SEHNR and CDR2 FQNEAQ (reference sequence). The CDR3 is CASSKQGASGNTIYF. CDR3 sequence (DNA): TGTGCCAGCAGCAAACAGGGAGCCTCTGGAAACACCATATATTTT.

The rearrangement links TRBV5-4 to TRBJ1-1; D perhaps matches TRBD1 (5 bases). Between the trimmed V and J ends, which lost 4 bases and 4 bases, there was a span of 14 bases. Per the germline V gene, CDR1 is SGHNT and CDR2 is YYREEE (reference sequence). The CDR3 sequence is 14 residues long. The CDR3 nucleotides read TGTGCCAGCAGCGACAATCAGGGAGGCACTGAAGCTTTCTTT. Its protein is CASSDNQGGTEAFF.

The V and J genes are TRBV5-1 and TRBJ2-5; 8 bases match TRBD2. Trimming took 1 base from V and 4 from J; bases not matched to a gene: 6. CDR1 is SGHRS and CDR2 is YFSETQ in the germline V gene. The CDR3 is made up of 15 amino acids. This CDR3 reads CASSLTAGEGETQYF. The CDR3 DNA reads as TGCGCCAGCAGCTTGACAGCGGGAGAAGGAGAGACCCAGTACTTC.

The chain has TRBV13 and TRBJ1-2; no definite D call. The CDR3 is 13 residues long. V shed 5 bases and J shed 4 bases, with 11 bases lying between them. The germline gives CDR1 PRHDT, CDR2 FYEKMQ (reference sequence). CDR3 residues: CASSPYRSYGYTF. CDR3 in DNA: TGTGCCAGCAGCCCGTACCGGTCCTATGGCTACACCTTC.

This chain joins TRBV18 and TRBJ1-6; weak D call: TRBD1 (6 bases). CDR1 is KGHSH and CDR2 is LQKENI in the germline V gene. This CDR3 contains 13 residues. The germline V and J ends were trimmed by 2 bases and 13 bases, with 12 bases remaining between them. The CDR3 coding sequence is TGTGCCAGCTCACCATCAGGGGAGGGCCCCCTCCACTTT. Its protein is CASSPSGEGPLHF.

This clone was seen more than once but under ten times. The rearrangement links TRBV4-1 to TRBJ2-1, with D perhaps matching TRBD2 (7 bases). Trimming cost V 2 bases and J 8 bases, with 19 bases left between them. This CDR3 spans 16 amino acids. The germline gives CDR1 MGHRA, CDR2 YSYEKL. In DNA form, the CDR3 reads TGCGCCAGCAGCCAAAGGGGGGAACTCCGGGGGGATGAGCAGTTCTTC. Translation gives CASSQRGELRGDEQFF.

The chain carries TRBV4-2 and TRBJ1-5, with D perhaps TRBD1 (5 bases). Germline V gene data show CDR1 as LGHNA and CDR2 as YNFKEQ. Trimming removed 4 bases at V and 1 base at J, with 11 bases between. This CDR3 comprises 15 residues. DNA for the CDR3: TGTGCCAGCAGCCCAACGGCAGGGAGCAATCAGCCCCAGCATTTT. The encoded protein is CASSPTAGSNQPQHF.

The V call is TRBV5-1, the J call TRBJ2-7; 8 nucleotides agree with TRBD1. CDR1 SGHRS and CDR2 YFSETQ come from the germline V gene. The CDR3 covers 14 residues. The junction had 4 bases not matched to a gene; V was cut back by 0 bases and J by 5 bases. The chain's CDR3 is CASSLGSGGNEQYF. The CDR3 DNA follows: TGCGCCAGCAGCTTGGGATCAGGGGGCAACGAGCAGTACTTC.

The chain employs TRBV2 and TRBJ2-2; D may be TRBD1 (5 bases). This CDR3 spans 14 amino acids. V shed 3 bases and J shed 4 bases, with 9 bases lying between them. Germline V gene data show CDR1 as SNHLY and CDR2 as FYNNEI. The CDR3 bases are TGTGCCAGCAGTGAGACAGCCGCCACCGGGGAGCTGTTTTTT. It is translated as CASSETAATGELFF.

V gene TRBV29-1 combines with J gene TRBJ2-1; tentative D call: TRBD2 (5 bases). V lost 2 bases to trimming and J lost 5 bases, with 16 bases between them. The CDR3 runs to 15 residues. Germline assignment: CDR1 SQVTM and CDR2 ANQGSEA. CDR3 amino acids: CSVEIPNRGNNEQFF. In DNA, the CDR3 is TGCAGCGTTGAAATTCCCAACCGAGGGAACAATGAGCAGTTCTTC.

CDR3 sequence: CASSSPGKYEQYF. DNA for the CDR3: TGCGCCAGCAGCTCTCCAGGGAAGTACGAGCAGTACTTC. This chain uses TRBV5-1 with TRBJ2-7; D may be TRBD1 (5 bases). V shed 3 bases and J shed 4 bases, with 11 bases lying between them. The CDR3 is 13 residues long. The germline V gene has CDR1 SGHRS and CDR2 YFSETQ.

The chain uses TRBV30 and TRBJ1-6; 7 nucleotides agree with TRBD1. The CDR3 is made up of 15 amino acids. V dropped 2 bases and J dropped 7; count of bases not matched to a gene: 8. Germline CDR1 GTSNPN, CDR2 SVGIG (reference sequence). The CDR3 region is CAWSFRDRKNSPLHF. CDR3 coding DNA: TGTGCCTGGAGTTTCCGGGACAGAAAGAATTCACCCCTCCACTTT.

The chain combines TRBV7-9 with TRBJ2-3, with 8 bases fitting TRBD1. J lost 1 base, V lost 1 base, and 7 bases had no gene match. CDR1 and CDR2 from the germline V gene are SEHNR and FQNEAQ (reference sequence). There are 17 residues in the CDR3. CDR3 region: CASSLGDRPLGTDTQYF. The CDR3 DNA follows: TGTGCCAGCAGCTTAGGGGACAGGCCCCTTGGCACAGATACGCAGTATTTT.

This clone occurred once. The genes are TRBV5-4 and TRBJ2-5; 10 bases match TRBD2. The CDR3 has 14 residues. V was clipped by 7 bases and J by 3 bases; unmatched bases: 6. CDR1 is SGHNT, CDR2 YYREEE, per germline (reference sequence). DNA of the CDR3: TGTGCCAGCTCCCTAGCGGGAGTGGAAGAGACCCAGTACTTC. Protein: CASSLAGVEETQYF.

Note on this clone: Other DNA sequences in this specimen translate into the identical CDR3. The CDR3 reads CAWSVQANYGYTF. The DNA for the CDR3 is TGTGCCTGGAGTGTACAAGCTAACTATGGCTACACCTTC. The rearrangement links TRBV30 to TRBJ1-2; D call uncertain. The V end was cut by 0 bases, the J end by 0 bases, with 5 bases between. CDR3 length: 13 amino acids. The germline CDR1 and CDR2 sequences are GTSNPN and SVGIG (reference sequence). Looking up the rest from reference TRBV30 and TRBJ1-2 gives the full variable domain: SQTIHQWPATLVQPVGSPLSLECTVEGTSNPNLYWYRQAAGRGLQLLFYSVGIGQISSEVPQNLSASRPQDRQFILSSKKLLLSDSGFYLCAWSVQANYGYTFGSGTRLTVV.

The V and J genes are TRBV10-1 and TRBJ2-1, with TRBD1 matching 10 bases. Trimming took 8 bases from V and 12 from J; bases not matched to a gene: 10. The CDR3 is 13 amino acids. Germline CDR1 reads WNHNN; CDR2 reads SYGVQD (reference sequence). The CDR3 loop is CASARRDRGRQFF. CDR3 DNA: TGCGCCAGCGCACGCCGGGACAGGGGACGGCAGTTCTTC.

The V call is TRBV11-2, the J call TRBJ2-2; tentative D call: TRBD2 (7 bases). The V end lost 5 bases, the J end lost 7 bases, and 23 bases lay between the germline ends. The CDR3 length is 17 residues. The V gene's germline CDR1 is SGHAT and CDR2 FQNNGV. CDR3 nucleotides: TGTGCCAGCAGCCTCTTACAGCGGCGGGGGCTAGGCGGGGAGCTGTTTTTT. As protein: CASSLLQRRGLGGELFF.

This chain's CDR3 is CASSQGGAGSTDTQYF. Written as DNA, the CDR3 is TGCGCCAGCAGCCAAGGGGGAGCGGGAAGCACAGATACGCAGTATTTT. This chain uses TRBV4-3 with TRBJ2-3; 7 bases match TRBD2. Trimming took 1 base from V and 0 from J; bases not matched to a gene: 4. CDR1 and CDR2 from the germline V gene are LGHNA and YSLEER. This CDR3 is 16 amino acids long.

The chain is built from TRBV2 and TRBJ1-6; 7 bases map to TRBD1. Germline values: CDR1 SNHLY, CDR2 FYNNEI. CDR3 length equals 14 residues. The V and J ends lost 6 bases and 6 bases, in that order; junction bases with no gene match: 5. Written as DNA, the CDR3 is TGTGCCAGCAGGACAGGGATATCTAATTCACCCCTCCACTTT. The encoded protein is CASRTGISNSPLHF.

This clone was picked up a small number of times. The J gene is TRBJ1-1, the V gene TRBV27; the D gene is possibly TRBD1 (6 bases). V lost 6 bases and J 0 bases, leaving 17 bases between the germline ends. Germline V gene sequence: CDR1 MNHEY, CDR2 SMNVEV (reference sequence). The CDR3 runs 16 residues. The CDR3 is CASRRGVGAMNTEAFF. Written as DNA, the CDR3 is TGTGCCAGCAGAAGGGGAGTGGGGGCTATGAACACTGAAGCTTTCTTT.

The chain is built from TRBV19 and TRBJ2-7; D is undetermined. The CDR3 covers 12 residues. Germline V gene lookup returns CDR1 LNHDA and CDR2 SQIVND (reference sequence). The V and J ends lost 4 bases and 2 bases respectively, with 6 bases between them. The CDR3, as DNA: TGTGCCAGTAGTACCTCCCCCTACGAGCAGTACTTC. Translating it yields CASSTSPYEQYF.

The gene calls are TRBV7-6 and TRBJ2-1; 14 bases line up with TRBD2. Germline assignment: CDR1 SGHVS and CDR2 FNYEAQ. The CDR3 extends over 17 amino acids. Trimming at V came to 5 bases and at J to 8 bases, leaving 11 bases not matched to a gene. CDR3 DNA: TGTGCCAGCAGCCAAATCCGACTAGCGGGAGGGCCAGATGAGCAGTTCTTC. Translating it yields CASSQIRLAGGPDEQFF.

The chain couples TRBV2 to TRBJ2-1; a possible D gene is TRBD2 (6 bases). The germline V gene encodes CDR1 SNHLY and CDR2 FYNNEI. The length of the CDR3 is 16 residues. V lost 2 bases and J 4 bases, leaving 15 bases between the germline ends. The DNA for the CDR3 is TGTGCCAGCAGTGAACTTGGGGACTCCGGATACAATGAGCAGTTCTTC. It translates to CASSELGDSGYNEQFF.

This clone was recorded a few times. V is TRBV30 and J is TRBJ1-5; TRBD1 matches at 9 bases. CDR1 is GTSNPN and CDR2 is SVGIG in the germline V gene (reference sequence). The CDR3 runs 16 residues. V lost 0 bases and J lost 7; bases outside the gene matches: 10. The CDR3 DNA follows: TGTGCCTGGAGTGTATTGGGACAGGGAATCGGCCAGCCCCAGCATTTT. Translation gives CAWSVLGQGIGQPQHF.

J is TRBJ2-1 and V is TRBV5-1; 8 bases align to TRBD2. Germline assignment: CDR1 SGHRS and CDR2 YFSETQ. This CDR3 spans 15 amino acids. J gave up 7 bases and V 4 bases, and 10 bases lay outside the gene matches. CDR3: CASSPNPRGGNEQFF. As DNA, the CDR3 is TGCGCCAGCAGCCCCAACCCTCGGGGGGGAAATGAGCAGTTCTTC.

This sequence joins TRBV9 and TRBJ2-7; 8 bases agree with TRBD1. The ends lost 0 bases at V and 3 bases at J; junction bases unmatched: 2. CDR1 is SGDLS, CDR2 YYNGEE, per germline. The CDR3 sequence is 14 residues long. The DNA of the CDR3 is TGTGCCAGCAGCGTAGCAGGGGGCGGCTACGAGCAGTACTTC. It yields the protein CASSVAGGGYEQYF.

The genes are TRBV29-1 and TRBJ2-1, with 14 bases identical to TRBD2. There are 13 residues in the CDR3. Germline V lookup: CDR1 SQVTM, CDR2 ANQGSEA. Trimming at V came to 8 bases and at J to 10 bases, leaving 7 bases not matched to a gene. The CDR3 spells CSIGTSGGGEQFF. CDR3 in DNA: TGCAGCATTGGGACTAGCGGGGGTGGGGAGCAGTTCTTC.

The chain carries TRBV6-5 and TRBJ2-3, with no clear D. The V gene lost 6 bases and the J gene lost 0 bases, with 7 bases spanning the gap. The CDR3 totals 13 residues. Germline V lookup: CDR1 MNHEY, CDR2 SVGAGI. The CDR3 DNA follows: TGTGCCAGCAGGTCGACTAGCACAGATACGCAGTATTTT. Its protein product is CASRSTSTDTQYF.

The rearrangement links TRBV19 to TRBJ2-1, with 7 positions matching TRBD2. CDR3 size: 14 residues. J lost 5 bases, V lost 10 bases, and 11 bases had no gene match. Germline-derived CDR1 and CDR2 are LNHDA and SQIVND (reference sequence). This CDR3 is CATDSGWSDNEQFF. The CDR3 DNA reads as TGTGCCACGGATAGCGGGTGGAGCGACAATGAGCAGTTCTTC.

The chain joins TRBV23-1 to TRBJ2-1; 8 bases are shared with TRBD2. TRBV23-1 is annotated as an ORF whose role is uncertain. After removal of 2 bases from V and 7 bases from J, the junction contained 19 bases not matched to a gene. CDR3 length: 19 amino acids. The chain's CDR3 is CASSQPSGSKSVVINEQFF. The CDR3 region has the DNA TGCGCCAGCAGTCAACCCAGCGGGAGTAAAAGTGTCGTTATTAATGAGCAGTTCTTC.